This T cell receptor (beta chain) appears in the sequencing data of a study of cytotoxic CD8 clonotypes in ibrutinib-treated CLL. Sequencing used immunoSEQ multiplex PCR; TCRdb keeps in-frame clones, though not all of them. The table includes some 350,000 clones, roughly 71% detected once. The germline gives CDR1 SQVTM, CDR2 ANQGSEA. V gave up 1 base and J gave up 6 bases, with 13 bases separating them. The CDR3 length is 14 residues. This TCR came from a human donor with chronic lymphocytic leukemia. The material was PBMCs, obtained after 36 months of ibrutinib treatment. The chain carries TRBV29-1 and TRBJ1-3; a possible D gene is TRBD1 (5 bases). The CDR3 coding sequence is TGCAGCGTTGAAGGCCGGGGGGAAATAAACACCATATATTTT. Translation: CSVEGRGEINTIYF. The entire variable domain, with the rest obtained from reference TRBV29-1 and TRBJ1-3, is as follows: SAVISQKPSRDICQRGTSLTIQCQVDSQVTMMFWYRQQPGQSLTLIATANQGSEATYESGFVIDKFPISRPNLTFSTLTVSNMSPEDSSIYLCSVEGRGEINTIYFGEGSWLTVV.